This passage covers 6 T cell receptor beta chains from one sample sequenced in a study of blood T cell repertoires in COVID-19. Data came from immunoSEQ multiplex PCR; TCRdb stores just in-frame clones and leaves some out. The table lists 120,000 or so clones, around four fifths of them singletons. The sequencing input was peripheral blood. These receptors all come from a human donor in a cohort sampled during active COVID-19.

CDR3 bases: TGTGCCAGCAGCCGGGGACAGGCCGCTAGCACAGATACGCAGTATTTT. The encoded protein is CASSRGQAASTDTQYF. The rearrangement uses TRBV5-4 and TRBJ2-3; 8 positions agree with TRBD1. The ends lost 4 bases at V and 0 bases at J; junction bases unmatched: 7. The CDR3 length is 16 residues. Germline loops: CDR1 SGHNT, CDR2 YYREEE (reference sequence).

The V call is TRBV27, the J call TRBJ1-4; 9 bases align to TRBD1. The CDR3 is 14 residues long. Per germline, CDR1 MNHEY and CDR2 SMNVEV (reference sequence). V dropped 5 bases and J dropped 7; count of bases not matched to a gene: 5. The chain's CDR3 is CASSKGTGSEKLFF. CDR3 bases: TGTGCCAGCAGTAAAGGGACAGGGAGTGAAAAACTGTTTTTT.

The chain joins TRBV7-8 to TRBJ2-2; TRBD2 matches at 10 bases. Germline loops: CDR1 SGHVS, CDR2 FQNEAQ. V gave up 6 bases and J gave up 4 bases; unmatched junction bases: 2. The CDR3 totals 14 residues. CDR3 residues: CASSRTSGTGELFF. CDR3 bases: TGTGCCAGCAGTCGGACTAGCGGCACCGGGGAGCTGTTTTTT.

The chain couples TRBV28 to TRBJ1-1, with a weak D call TRBD1 (5 bases). The CDR3 has 12 amino acids. Germline CDR1 MDHEN, CDR2 SYDVKM. V dropped 6 bases and J dropped 7 bases, with 12 bases sitting between them. DNA for the CDR3: TGTGCCAGCAGCCCACCGACAGATGAAGCTTTCTTT. Amino acids: CASSPPTDEAFF.

This chain joins TRBV27 and TRBJ2-7; D is perhaps TRBD2 (6 bases). The CDR3 is made up of 15 amino acids. V was pared by 5 bases and J by 4 bases, with 18 bases between. Looked up from germline, CDR1 is MNHEY and CDR2 is SMNVEV (reference sequence). CDR3 sequence: CASSLRSAGKYEQYF. In DNA, the CDR3 is TGTGCCAGCAGTCTCCGGTCCGCGGGAAAGTACGAGCAGTACTTC.

This chain links TRBV4-2 with TRBJ2-3, with 8 bases fitting TRBD1. V shed 0 bases, J shed 6 bases, and the junction held 11 bases outside the gene matches. Germline CDR1 and CDR2: LGHNA and YNFKEQ. The CDR3 runs to 17 residues. The CDR3 DNA sequence: TGTGCCAGCAGCCAAGATAAAGGACAGGGTGGTCGGGATACGCAGTATTTT. Protein: CASSQDKGQGGRDTQYF.